This T cell receptor beta chain is drawn from a study of shared clonotypes between healthy human individuals. About this clone: Antigen specificity is unknown.

This CDR3 region has 16 residues. From germline, CDR1 is SGHRS and CDR2 YFSETQ. Losses at the gene ends were 0 bases for V and 3 bases for J; bases not matched to a gene: 7. Study results and limitations: Of the naive CD4 clonotypes, around 4.8% were shared across several donors.

Assay execution proceeded at the deep level. For every subset, genomic DNA was evenly distributed across several immunoSEQ plates. Measured with immunoSEQ multiplex PCR; TCRdb has only the in-frame clones, and not every one. The data show about 530,000 clones, with almost 97% seen just once and roughly 0.06% held by the top ten. This chain joins TRBV5-1 and TRBJ2-7; 9 bases map to TRBD2. The source of this sequence is a woman in her twenties or thirties in good health. The sample comprised naive CD4+ T cells sorted from blood. Subset denoted: CD45RA+ positively selected. The CDR3 DNA reads as TGCGCCAGCAGCTTGGTTGGCGGGAGGGCCAACTACGAGCAGTACTTC. Protein product: CASSLVGGRANYEQYF.